One sample yielded the 12 T cell receptor beta chains listed below, sequenced in a study of spatial heterogeneity in lung cancer (dated by TCRdb to between 2018 and 2020). The sample's time point label, decoded: blood at routine non-recurrence follow-up after resection. The library was prepared using 5' RACE. Sequenced using a NextSeq 500. TCRdb trimmed public reads at Q25 via fastp, called clones via MiXCR and kept in-frame beta chains. Identical CDR3 proteins give one entry, which carries the most common genes and DNA. This sample holds over 45,000 distinct CDR3 sequences; about 11% were observed only once. 30% to 35% of the sample comes from the top ten. The specimen comprised PBMCs, sampled at follow-up. These receptor sequences come from a male donor with early-stage non-small cell lung cancer.

Ten or more counts support this clonotype. V usage is TRBV6-5 and J usage is TRBJ2-5; 7 bases fit TRBD1. The CDR3 is 12 residues long. Germline lookup yields CDR1 MNHEY and CDR2 SVGAGI. V dropped 5 bases and J dropped 6; count of bases not matched to a gene: 3. CDR3 DNA sequence: TGTGCCAGCAGTCCCAGGGGGAAGACCCAGTACTTC. Protein sequence: CASSPRGKTQYF.

This clonotype was counted ten times or more. V gene TRBV11-2 combines with J gene TRBJ2-7; 7 bases align to TRBD1. The CDR3 length is 15 residues. With 1 base clipped from V and 3 bases from J, the junction kept 6 bases outside the gene matches. Germline V gives CDR1 SGHAT, CDR2 FQNNGV. The chain's CDR3 is CASSLAGQAYYEQYF. In DNA form, the CDR3 reads TGTGCCAGCAGCTTAGCCGGACAGGCCTACTACGAGCAGTACTTC.

The rearrangement joins TRBV5-1 to TRBJ2-7; 8 bases agree with TRBD1. The CDR3 is 13 amino acids. Germline V gives CDR1 SGHRS, CDR2 YFSETQ. Germline trimming cut 4 bases from V and 4 bases from J; bases unmatched to any gene: 4. This chain's CDR3 is CASSVQGAYEQYF. CDR3 DNA sequence: TGCGCCAGCAGCGTCCAGGGGGCGTACGAGCAGTACTTC. Full variable domain (rest looked up from reference TRBV5-1 and TRBJ2-7): KAGVTQTPRYLIKTRGQQVTLSCSPISGHRSVSWYQQTPGQGLQFLFEYFSETQRNKGNFPGRFSGRQFSNSRSEMNVSTLELGDSALYLCASSVQGAYEQYFGPGTRLTVT.

There are many counts of this clonotype. This chain uses TRBV24-1 with TRBJ2-3; 15 bases map to TRBD2. The germline V gene has CDR1 KGHDR and CDR2 SFDVKD. J was trimmed by 6 bases and V by 3 bases; bases with no gene match: 6. The CDR3 has 17 amino acids. The CDR3 here is CATSDAGTSGRMDTQYF. In nucleotides, the CDR3 is TGTGCCACCAGTGATGCCGGGACTAGCGGGAGGATGGATACGCAGTATTTT.

The table lists this clonotype with a count of one. This is likely a read error, given that the CDR3 carries no conserved phenylalanine or tryptophan at its end. This chain links TRBV5-1 with TRBJ2-6; D is unclear. Germline V lookup: CDR1 SGHRS, CDR2 YFSETQ. There are 15 residues in the CDR3. V dropped 4 bases and J dropped 2 bases, with 10 bases sitting between them. CDR3 in DNA: TGCGCCAGCAGCCTGGATCGTCCTGGGGCCAACGTCCTGACTTTA. It codes for CASSLDRPGANVLTL.

The chain links TRBV13 to TRBJ1-3; 9 bases agree with TRBD1. V was pared by 3 bases and J by 3 bases, with 6 bases of the junction left unmatched. CDR3 length: 16 residues. Germline values: CDR1 PRHDT, CDR2 FYEKMQ (reference sequence). CDR3 sequence (DNA): TGTGCCAGCAGCTTGGGGGACAGGGAAGTTGGAAACACCATATATTTT. Translation gives CASSLGDREVGNTIYF.

This clonotype was seen ten or more times. The chain is built from TRBV4-3 and TRBJ1-1; D is unclear. The germline CDR1 and CDR2 sequences are LGHNA and YSLEER. This CDR3 has 13 amino acids. Between the trimmed V and J ends, which lost 2 bases and 5 bases, there was a span of 9 bases. CDR3 coding DNA: TGCGCCAGCAGCCAAAGGACGCGTACTGAAGCTTTCTTT. The encoded protein is CASSQRTRTEAFF.

This clonotype was picked up a small number of times. CDR3: CASSLAGTGAQETQYF. The CDR3 nucleotides read TGTGCCAGCAGTCTCGCCGGGACAGGGGCACAAGAGACCCAGTACTTC. This rearrangement joins TRBV28 to TRBJ2-5, with 10 bases matching TRBD1. Germline loops: CDR1 MDHEN, CDR2 SYDVKM. V shed 5 bases and J 2 bases; nucleotides not matched to a gene: 8. This CDR3 is built from 16 residues. The variable domain in full, completed from reference TRBV28 and TRBJ2-5, reads DVKVTQSSRYLVKRTGEKVFLECVQDMDHENMFWYRQDPGLGLRLIYFSYDVKMKEKGDIPEGYSVSREKKERFSLILESASTNQTSMYLCASSLAGTGAQETQYFGPGTRLLVL.

This clonotype has more than one count but fewer than ten. The rearrangement uses TRBV20-1 and TRBJ1-5, with 7 positions matching TRBD1. The trim removed 6 bases at V and 4 bases at J, leaving 9 bases unmatched. This CDR3 has 14 residues. CDR1 is DFQATT and CDR2 is SNEGSKA in the germline V gene (reference sequence). The CDR3: CSALDQGGNQPQHF. The CDR3 DNA reads TGCAGTGCGCTGGACCAGGGGGGGAATCAGCCCCAGCATTTT.

The rearrangement links TRBV7-2 to TRBJ2-2; D remains ambiguous. With 4 bases removed from V and 3 bases from J, the gap between germline ends came to 12 bases. Per the germline V gene, CDR1 is SGHTA and CDR2 is FQGNSA. The CDR3 length is 15 residues. The chain's CDR3 is CASSSPPQYTGELFF. As DNA, the CDR3 is TGTGCCAGCAGCTCGCCCCCCCAATACACCGGGGAGCTGTTTTTT.

The rearrangement uses TRBV20-1 and TRBJ2-3; no reliable D call. Germline lookup yields CDR1 DFQATT and CDR2 SNEGSKA (reference sequence). With 1 base removed from V and 0 bases from J, the gap between germline ends came to 8 bases. This CDR3 contains 14 residues. The CDR3 nucleotides read TGCAGTGCTAGAGCGCCCCTTAGCACAGATACGCAGTATTTT. Translation gives CSARAPLSTDTQYF.

J is TRBJ2-5 and V is TRBV14, with TRBD1 matching over 10 bases. The CDR3 is made up of 16 amino acids. J was trimmed by 5 bases and V by 4 bases; bases with no gene match: 10. Per germline, CDR1 SGHDN and CDR2 FVKESK. CDR3 residues: CASSPGTGDDRETQYF. The CDR3 DNA reads as TGTGCCAGCAGCCCCGGGACAGGGGATGATCGCGAGACCCAGTACTTC.